The 15 T cell receptor beta chains reported below all come from one sample, sequenced in a study of blood T cell repertoires in COVID-19 (dated by TCRdb to about 2020). The library was produced with the immunoSEQ multiplex PCR assay. Entries here come from immuneACCESS through TCRdb and include only in-frame sequences with V and J called. Some clones fail to appear in such tables; in the studies checked, an unresolved V gene covers under half of the shortfall, and the cause of the remainder is unknown. The sample yields nearly 45,000 clones; roughly 80% were counted once. The ten top clones hold roughly 47% of the sample. The sequenced sample was peripheral blood. The receptors were gathered from a human donor in a cohort sampled during active COVID-19.

The rearrangement uses TRBV5-1 and TRBJ2-2; D possibly corresponds to TRBD2 (6 bases). The germline V gene has CDR1 SGHRS and CDR2 YFSETQ. Trimming took off 4 bases at V and 0 bases at J, with 13 bases between the two ends. This CDR3 is built from 16 residues. CDR3 residues: CASSPWSGPNTGELFF. The CDR3 nucleotides are TGCGCCAGCAGCCCCTGGAGCGGGCCGAACACCGGGGAGCTGTTTTTT.

The chain uses TRBV4-3 and TRBJ2-7; TRBD2 aligns across 11 bases. This CDR3 spans 17 amino acids. The trim removed 3 bases at V and 4 bases at J, leaving 11 bases unmatched. CDR1 LGHNA and CDR2 YSLEER come from the germline V gene. In DNA, the CDR3 is TGCGCCAGCAGCCAGGAGACGACTAGCGGGGTGGGGTACGAGCAGTACTTC. Amino acids: CASSQETTSGVGYEQYF.

In its sample, this clone was seen once. This chain uses TRBV28 with TRBJ2-1, with D hard to call. V was clipped by 6 bases and J by 6 bases, with 3 bases between them. CDR3 length: 10 amino acids. Per germline, CDR1 MDHEN and CDR2 SYDVKM. CDR3 sequence (DNA): TGTGCCAGCAGCCGCAATGAGCAGTTCTTC. It encodes CASSRNEQFF.

The V gene is TRBV28, the J gene TRBJ2-7, with D maybe TRBD2 (5 bases). The germline gives CDR1 MDHEN, CDR2 SYDVKM. Trimming left V 5 bases short and J 4 bases short, with 18 bases between. The CDR3 totals 15 residues. The CDR3 nucleotides are TGTGCCAGCAGTGCTACTAGAGGTGTAAGGTACGAGCAGTACGTC. This gives the protein CASSATRGVRYEQYV.

The CDR3 reads CATSDPGTVETQYF. DNA for the CDR3: TGTGCCACCAGTGACCCCGGGACAGTAGAGACCCAGTACTTC. The chain has TRBV24-1 and TRBJ2-5, with TRBD1 matching 7 bases. Germline V gives CDR1 KGHDR, CDR2 SFDVKD. V was clipped by 4 bases and J by 4 bases; unmatched bases: 5. CDR3 length: 14 amino acids.

V is TRBV11-2 and J is TRBJ2-6; 9 positions agree with TRBD1. The CDR3 loop spans 16 amino acids. Germline trimming cut 4 bases from V and 3 bases from J; bases unmatched to any gene: 4. Germline values: CDR1 SGHAT, CDR2 FQNNGV. CDR3 amino acids: CASSSNRGLGANVLTF. CDR3 DNA sequence: TGTGCCAGCAGCTCAAACAGGGGGCTTGGGGCCAACGTCCTGACTTTC.

The rearrangement joins TRBV5-8 to TRBJ2-2; 7 positions agree with TRBD1. The J segment lost 2 bases and the V segment lost 4 bases, leaving 5 bases of the junction unmatched. The CDR3 spans 15 residues. The germline V gene has CDR1 SGHTS and CDR2 YDEGEE. DNA for the CDR3: TGTGCCAGCAGCCCAAGGACAGGAAACACCGGGGAGCTGTTTTTT. This translates into CASSPRTGNTGELFF.

The rearrangement uses TRBV11-2 and TRBJ1-4, with D possibly being TRBD1 (5 bases). This CDR3 spans 16 amino acids. From germline, CDR1 is SGHAT and CDR2 FQNNGV. Deletions cut 4 bases from V and 4 bases from J, with 16 bases between. The CDR3 loop is CASSSAGGGLNEKLFF. The CDR3, as DNA: TGTGCCAGCAGCTCGGCGGGGGGGGGACTTAATGAAAAACTGTTTTTT.

This clone was seen a few times. The rearrangement links TRBV7-8 to TRBJ2-3, with 11 bases aligning to TRBD2. Germline CDR1 and CDR2: SGHVS and FQNEAQ. CDR3 length equals 16 residues. V dropped 2 bases and J dropped 0; count of bases not matched to a gene: 1. CDR3 sequence (DNA): TGTGCCAGCAGCTTACTAGCGGGGGGAAGCACAGATACGCAGTATTTT. It encodes CASSLLAGGSTDTQYF.

Only one count was recorded for this clone. This rearrangement joins TRBV5-8 to TRBJ1-2; the match to TRBD1 covers 7 bases. The CDR3 runs to 14 residues. Germline V lookup: CDR1 SGHTS, CDR2 YDEGEE. V lost 4 bases and J lost 2; bases outside the gene matches: 5. The CDR3 nucleotides read TGTGCCAGCAGCCCGGGACAGAGCAACTATGGCTACACCTTC. Its translation: CASSPGQSNYGYTF.

The chain combines TRBV6-5 with TRBJ2-7; 12 nucleotides agree with TRBD2. From germline, CDR1 is MNHEY and CDR2 SVGAGI. This CDR3 has 15 amino acids. Trimming took 4 bases from V and 3 from J; bases not matched to a gene: 4. The CDR3 loop reads CASSCRTSGDYEQYV. CDR3 bases: TGTGCCAGCAGTTGCCGGACTAGCGGGGACTACGAGCAGTACGTC.

The V gene is TRBV7-2, the J gene TRBJ2-1; D call uncertain. Trimming stripped 1 base from V and 8 bases from J, with 12 bases between. In germline, CDR1 is SGHTA, CDR2 FQGNSA. There are 14 residues in the CDR3. In nucleotides, the CDR3 is TGTGCCAGCAGCTTAGGTATTGAGAACGATGAGCAGTTCTTC. Translated: CASSLGIENDEQFF.

The V call is TRBV5-4, the J call TRBJ1-6, with 9 bases matching TRBD1. The CDR3 runs to 18 residues. The ends lost 4 bases at V and 3 bases at J; junction bases unmatched: 11. The germline V gene has CDR1 SGHNT and CDR2 YYREEE (reference sequence). CDR3 residues: CASSPGQGGGFYNSPLHF. The CDR3, as DNA: TGTGCCAGCAGCCCGGGACAGGGCGGAGGATTCTATAATTCACCCCTCCACTTT.

This chain connects TRBV27 to TRBJ2-2; 7 bases fit TRBD1. Germline V gives CDR1 MNHEY, CDR2 SMNVEV (reference sequence). The CDR3 covers 16 residues. V was clipped by 3 bases and J by 2 bases; unmatched bases: 6. CDR3 DNA: TGTGCCAGCAGTTTCCCCGACAGGGCAAACACCGGGGAGCTGTTTTTT. This translates into CASSFPDRANTGELFF.

This chain links TRBV27 with TRBJ1-6; TRBD1 aligns across 11 bases. The CDR3 sequence is 16 residues long. Germline CDR1 and CDR2: MNHEY and SMNVEV (reference sequence). V trimming: 1 base; J trimming: 9 bases; junction bases outside the gene matches: 5. The CDR3 sequence is CASSLFVGTGGSPLHF. The CDR3 region has the DNA TGTGCCAGCAGTTTATTTGTAGGGACAGGGGGTTCACCCCTCCACTTT.